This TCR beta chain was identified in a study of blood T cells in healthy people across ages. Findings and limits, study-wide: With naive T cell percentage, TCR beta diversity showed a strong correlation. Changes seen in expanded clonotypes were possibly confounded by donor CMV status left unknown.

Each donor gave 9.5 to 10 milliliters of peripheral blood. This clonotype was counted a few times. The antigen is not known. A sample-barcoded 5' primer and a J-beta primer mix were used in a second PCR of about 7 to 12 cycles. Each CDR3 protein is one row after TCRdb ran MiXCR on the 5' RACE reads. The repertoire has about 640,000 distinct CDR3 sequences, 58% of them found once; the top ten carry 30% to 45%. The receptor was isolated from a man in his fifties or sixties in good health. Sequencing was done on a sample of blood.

CDR3 coding DNA: TGTGCCAGCAGTTTGGGCCAGGACAATGAGCAGTTCTTC. Translating it yields CASSLGQDNEQFF. This chain uses TRBV12-3 or TRBV12-4 with TRBJ2-1; D call uncertain. V lost 3 bases, J lost 5 bases, and 8 bases lay in between. The CDR3 length is 13 residues.